Presented here are 26 T cell receptor beta chains from one specimen sequenced in a study of technical replicates of blood from a handful of donors. Produced via immunoSEQ multiplex PCR; TCRdb's table is partial and in-frame only. The sample comprises some 89,000 clones, about 95% of which are singletons, and over 0.25% rests with the top ten. What was sequenced was T cells isolated from PBMCs. The receptors were sampled from a human donor in good health.

The sample holds one count of this clone. The V gene is TRBV9, the J gene TRBJ2-1; 11 nucleotides match TRBD1. CDR3 length equals 14 residues. Germline-derived CDR1 and CDR2 are SGDLS and YYNGEE. The V gene end was trimmed by 4 bases and the J gene end by 7 bases; junction bases not matched to a gene: 4. The CDR3 reads CASSKGQGENEQFF. The CDR3 nucleotides read TGTGCCAGCAGCAAGGGACAGGGGGAGAATGAGCAGTTCTTC. Using reference TRBV9 and TRBJ2-1 for the parts outside the CDR3, the full variable domain is DSGVTQTPKHLITATGQRVTLRCSPRSGDLSVYWYQQSLDQGLQFLIQYYNGEERAKGNILERFSAQQFPDLHSELNLSSLELGDSALYFCASSKGQGENEQFFGPGTRLTVL.

The V call is TRBV4-3, the J call TRBJ2-3, with 11 positions matching TRBD1. The V segment lost 3 bases and the J segment 3 bases; nucleotides outside the gene matches: 5. CDR3 length: 16 residues. Per germline, CDR1 LGHNA and CDR2 YSLEER. The DNA of the CDR3 is TGCGCCAGCAGCCATCGGACAGGGGGCGGGACAGATACGCAGTATTTT. Its protein product is CASSHRTGGGTDTQYF.

The V gene is TRBV27, the J gene TRBJ2-2; 13 positions match TRBD2. The CDR3 sequence is 16 residues long. J was trimmed by 6 bases and V by 4 bases; bases with no gene match: 5. Germline CDR1 and CDR2: MNHEY and SMNVEV (reference sequence). In nucleotides, the CDR3 is TGTGCCAGCAGTTCCGGACTAGCGGGAGACCCCGGGGAGCTGTTTTTT. This codes for CASSSGLAGDPGELFF.

The gene calls are TRBV9 and TRBJ2-1, with D possibly matching TRBD1 (6 bases). V lost 0 bases, J lost 8 bases, and 21 bases lay in between. CDR3 size: 17 residues. In germline, CDR1 is SGDLS, CDR2 YYNGEE. The CDR3 region has the DNA TGTGCCAGCAGCGTAGAAGGGGGAGAATCGATGGTCGATGAGCAGTTCTTC. This codes for CASSVEGGESMVDEQFF.

This clone was counted between two and nine times. The J gene is TRBJ1-1, the V gene TRBV19; D not certain. This CDR3 contains 12 residues. Germline CDR1 and CDR2: LNHDA and SQIVND (reference sequence). V was clipped by 5 bases and J by 5 bases, with 9 bases between them. Written as DNA, the CDR3 is TGTGCCAGTAGTTGGGAGGGTACTGAAGCTTTCTTT. Translating it yields CASSWEGTEAFF.

The J gene is TRBJ2-5, the V gene TRBV20-1; no firm D call. From germline, CDR1 is DFQATT and CDR2 SNEGSKA (reference sequence). V was trimmed by 1 base and J by 5 bases, leaving 5 bases between them. The CDR3 has 11 amino acids. The CDR3 DNA reads TGCAGTGCTAGAGGGGCCGAGACCCAGTACTTC. Amino acids: CSARGAETQYF.

The chain carries TRBV19 and TRBJ2-7; TRBD2 might be the D (5 bases). Trimming stripped 3 bases from V and 4 bases from J, with 10 bases between. The length of the CDR3 is 13 residues. In germline, CDR1 is LNHDA, CDR2 SQIVND (reference sequence). DNA of the CDR3: TGTGCCAGTAGTATCGGGGTCCTTTACGAGCAGTACTTC. Protein sequence: CASSIGVLYEQYF.

This chain connects TRBV19 to TRBJ2-7; no clear D. Germline V lookup: CDR1 LNHDA, CDR2 SQIVND (reference sequence). The CDR3 extends over 13 amino acids. V was trimmed by 2 bases and J by 4 bases, leaving 9 bases between them. CDR3 sequence: CASSIQHNYEQYF. Here the CDR3 DNA reads TGTGCCAGTAGTATACAACACAATTACGAGCAGTACTTC.

The chain is built from TRBV5-1 and TRBJ2-7; D might be TRBD2 (5 bases). The CDR3 spans 13 residues. CDR1 SGHRS and CDR2 YFSETQ come from the germline V gene. V was pared by 6 bases and J by 0 bases, with 10 bases between. The CDR3 DNA reads TGCGCCAGCAACAGCGGCAGCTCCTACGAGCAGTACTTC. The encoded protein is CASNSGSSYEQYF.

This chain connects TRBV10-3 to TRBJ2-2; TRBD2 agrees at 7 bases. CDR3 length: 14 amino acids. Losses at the gene ends were 6 bases for V and 2 bases for J; bases not matched to a gene: 3. From germline, CDR1 is ENHRY and CDR2 SYGVKD. As DNA, the CDR3 is TGTGCCATCAGGCCAGCGGGAAACACCGGGGAGCTGTTTTTT. Protein product: CAIRPAGNTGELFF.

The CDR3 reads CASSIEQGATEAFF. As DNA, the CDR3 is TGTGCCAGTAGTATTGAGCAGGGGGCCACTGAAGCTTTCTTT. The chain couples TRBV19 to TRBJ1-1; TRBD1 matches at 8 bases. The CDR3 is 14 residues long. Per germline, CDR1 LNHDA and CDR2 SQIVND (reference sequence). Losses at the gene ends were 3 bases for V and 4 bases for J; bases not matched to a gene: 4.

The gene calls are TRBV9 and TRBJ2-7, with D possibly being TRBD1 (6 bases). In germline, CDR1 is SGDLS, CDR2 YYNGEE. The CDR3 is 14 residues long. Trimming removed 1 base from V and 3 bases from J, with 11 bases in between. CDR3 in DNA: TGTGCCAGCAGCGTATCAGGGGATTTCTACGAGCAGTACTTC. This gives the protein CASSVSGDFYEQYF.

The chain couples TRBV7-8 to TRBJ2-7; D remains ambiguous. CDR1 SGHVS and CDR2 FQNEAQ come from the germline V gene. The CDR3 runs 15 residues. Trimming shortened V by 5 bases and J by 6 bases, and 20 bases separated the two germline ends. The CDR3: CASSPPRVGLGEQYF. The CDR3, as DNA: TGTGCCAGCAGCCCGCCCCGGGTTGGTTTGGGCGAGCAGTACTTC.

The rearrangement links TRBV11-2 to TRBJ1-4; D possibly corresponds to TRBD1 (5 bases). Trimming removed 0 bases at V and 12 bases at J, with 11 bases between. The CDR3 loop spans 13 amino acids. Per the germline V gene, CDR1 is SGHAT and CDR2 is FQNNGV. The CDR3, as DNA: TGTGCCAGCAGCTTAGAAATGGGGGGAGAACTGTTTTTT. Translation gives CASSLEMGGELFF.

CDR3 sequence reads: CATSRGLSGLSYEQYF. CDR3 DNA: TGTGCCACCAGCAGAGGTCTTTCAGGCCTATCCTACGAGCAGTACTTC. The V and J genes are TRBV15 and TRBJ2-7; unclear D gene. CDR3 length: 16 amino acids. Trimming took off 1 base at V and 1 base at J, with 14 bases between the two ends. The germline V gene has CDR1 LNHNV and CDR2 YYDKDF (reference sequence).

This chain connects TRBV6-1 to TRBJ2-6, with a weak D call TRBD2 (6 bases). This CDR3 has 15 amino acids. V was trimmed by 8 bases and J by 2 bases, leaving 13 bases between them. The germline V gene has CDR1 MNHNS and CDR2 SASEGT. The CDR3 bases are TGTGCCAGCGGCGGGACTTTTGCTGGGGCCAACGTCCTGACTTTC. Translation gives CASGGTFAGANVLTF.

The chain combines TRBV13 with TRBJ1-4; D is possibly TRBD1 (6 bases). CDR3 length: 16 amino acids. CDR1 and CDR2 from the germline V gene are PRHDT and FYEKMQ (reference sequence). V lost 2 bases and J lost 0, with 10 bases in between. The CDR3 is CASSLTGISTNEKLFF. In DNA, the CDR3 is TGTGCCAGCAGCTTAACAGGGATCTCAACTAATGAAAAACTGTTTTTT. Variable domain in full (rest from reference TRBV13 and TRBJ1-4): AAGVIQSPRHLIKEKRETATLKCYPIPRHDTVYWYQQGPGQDPQFLISFYEKMQSDKGSIPDRFSAQQFSDYHSELNMSSLELGDSALYFCASSLTGISTNEKLFFGSGTQLSVL.

The chain joins TRBV25-1 to TRBJ1-5, with a weak D call TRBD1 (5 bases). This CDR3 has 14 residues. Trimming pared 4 bases from V and 9 bases from J, leaving 16 bases between. Germline V gives CDR1 MGHDK, CDR2 SYGVNS. The DNA of the CDR3 is TGTGCCAGCAGTGGAACAGGACAAAACGGGCCCCAGCATTTT. Translation gives CASSGTGQNGPQHF.

This chain connects TRBV5-6 to TRBJ2-1; TRBD2 might be the D (6 bases). Per germline, CDR1 SGHDT and CDR2 YYEEEE. V was cut by 1 base and J by 12 bases, with 17 bases left in between. This CDR3 region has 14 residues. The CDR3 bases are TGTGCCAGCAGCTTGATTGTCGGAGCCGGGGGGCAGTTCTTC. This codes for CASSLIVGAGGQFF.

This clone was counted only a few times. The chain combines TRBV15 with TRBJ2-5; 7 nucleotides line up with TRBD1. The CDR3 is made up of 14 amino acids. V gave up 3 bases and J gave up 3 bases; unmatched junction bases: 4. Germline lookup yields CDR1 LNHNV and CDR2 YYDKDF (reference sequence). The CDR3 DNA follows: TGTGCCACCAGCAGCGACAGGGAAAAAGAGACCCAGTACTTC. Amino acids: CATSSDREKETQYF.

J is TRBJ2-7 and V is TRBV4-1; TRBD2 matches at 13 bases. This CDR3 has 17 residues. CDR1 and CDR2 from the germline V gene are MGHRA and YSYEKL. V was pared by 0 bases and J by 2 bases, with 4 bases of the junction left unmatched. Here the CDR3 DNA reads TGCGCCAGCAGCCAAGAAGCAACTAGCGGGAGGGCCTACGAGCAGTACTTC. Translated, it gives CASSQEATSGRAYEQYF.

The chain links TRBV4-1 to TRBJ2-3, with 10 bases that match TRBD2. The CDR3 spans 16 residues. V gave up 3 bases and J gave up 5 bases; unmatched junction bases: 8. The germline V gene encodes CDR1 MGHRA and CDR2 YSYEKL. Written as DNA, the CDR3 is TGCGCCAGCAGCCAGCGGCTAGCGGGAGAGGTAGATACGCAGTATTTT. Translation gives CASSQRLAGEVDTQYF.

V and J are TRBV7-3 and TRBJ2-5, with TRBD2 matching over 10 bases. V lost 5 bases and J lost 4; bases outside the gene matches: 4. The CDR3 length is 14 residues. Germline V gene data show CDR1 as SGHTA and CDR2 as FQGTGA. CDR3 protein: CASSLIAGGETQYF. The CDR3 DNA reads TGTGCCAGCAGCCTAATAGCGGGAGGAGAGACCCAGTACTTC. The full variable domain, its missing parts supplied by reference TRBV7-3 and TRBJ2-5, is GAGVSQTPSNKVTEKGKYVELRCDPISGHTALYWYRQSLGQGPEFLIYFQGTGAADDSGLPNDRFFAVRPEGSVSTLKIQRTERGDSAVYLCASSLIAGGETQYFGPGTRLLVL.

CDR3 sequence: CSVDSGSGYEQYF. The CDR3 DNA follows: TGCAGCGTTGATAGCGGGAGTGGCTACGAGCAGTACTTC. The rearrangement uses TRBV29-1 and TRBJ2-7, with 9 bases matching TRBD2. CDR1 and CDR2 (germline): SQVTM, ANQGSEA. Germline trimming cut 3 bases from V and 3 bases from J; bases unmatched to any gene: 3. This CDR3 comprises 13 residues.

The chain employs TRBV5-8 and TRBJ2-5, with 8 nucleotides matching TRBD2. This CDR3 is built from 15 residues. Germline CDR1 and CDR2: SGHTS and YDEGEE. V lost 0 bases to trimming and J lost 5 bases; unmatched junction nucleotides: 6. The chain's CDR3 is CASSLVAGGSETQYF. The CDR3 coding sequence is TGTGCCAGCAGCTTGGTGGCGGGAGGATCCGAGACCCAGTACTTC. Combining the CDR3 with reference TRBV5-8 and TRBJ2-5 gives the whole variable domain EAGVTQSPTHLIKTRGQQATLRCSPISGHTSVYWYQQALGLGLQFLLWYDEGEERNRGNFPPRFSGRQFPNYSSELNVNALELEDSALYLCASSLVAGGSETQYFGPGTRLLVL.

The chain uses TRBV28 and TRBJ2-7; 10 positions match TRBD2. Trimming removed 5 bases from V and 2 bases from J; junction bases left unmatched: 6. Per germline, CDR1 MDHEN and CDR2 SYDVKM. CDR3 length: 15 amino acids. The CDR3 nucleotides read TGTGCCAGCAGTACCCGGACTAGCGGTGCCTACGAGCAGTACTTC. Amino acids: CASSTRTSGAYEQYF.